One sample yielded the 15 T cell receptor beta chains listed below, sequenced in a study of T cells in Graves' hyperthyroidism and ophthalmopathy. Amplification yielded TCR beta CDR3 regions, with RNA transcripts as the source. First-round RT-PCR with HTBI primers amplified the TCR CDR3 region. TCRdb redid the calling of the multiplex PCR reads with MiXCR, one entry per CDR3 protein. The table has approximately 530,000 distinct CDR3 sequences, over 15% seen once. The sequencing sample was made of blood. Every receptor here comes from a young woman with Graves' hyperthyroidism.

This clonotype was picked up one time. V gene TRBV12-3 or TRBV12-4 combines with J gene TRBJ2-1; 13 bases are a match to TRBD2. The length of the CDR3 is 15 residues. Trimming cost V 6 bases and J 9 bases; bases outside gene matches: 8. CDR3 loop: CASSPTSGRAVEQFF. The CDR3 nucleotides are TGTGCCAGCAGCCCAACTAGCGGGAGGGCCGTTGAGCAGTTCTTC.

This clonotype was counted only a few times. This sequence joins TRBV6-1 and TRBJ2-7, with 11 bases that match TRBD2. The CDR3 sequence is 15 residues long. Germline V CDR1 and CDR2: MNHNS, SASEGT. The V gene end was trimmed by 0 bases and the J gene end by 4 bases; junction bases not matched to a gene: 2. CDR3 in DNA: TGTGCCAGCAGTGAAGCTGGACTAGCGGGTTACGAGCAGTACTTC. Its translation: CASSEAGLAGYEQYF.

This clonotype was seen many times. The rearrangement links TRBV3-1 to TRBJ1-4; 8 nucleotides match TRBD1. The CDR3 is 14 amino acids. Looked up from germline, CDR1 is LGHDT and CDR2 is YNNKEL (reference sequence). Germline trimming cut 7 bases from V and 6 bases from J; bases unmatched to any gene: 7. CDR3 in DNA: TGTGCCAGCACGCAACAGGGGGGGGATGAAAAACTGTTTTTT. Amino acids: CASTQQGGDEKLFF.

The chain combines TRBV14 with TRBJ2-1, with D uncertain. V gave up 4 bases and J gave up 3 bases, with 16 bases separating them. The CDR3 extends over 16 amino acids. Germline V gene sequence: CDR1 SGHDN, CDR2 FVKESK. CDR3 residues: CASSPYVTRGYNEQFF. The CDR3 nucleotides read TGTGCCAGCAGCCCTTACGTGACGAGAGGCTACAATGAGCAGTTCTTC.

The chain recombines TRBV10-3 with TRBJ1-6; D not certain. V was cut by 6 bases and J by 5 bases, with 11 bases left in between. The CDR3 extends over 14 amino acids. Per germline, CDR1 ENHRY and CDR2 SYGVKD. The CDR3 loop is CAIRSDADNSPLHF. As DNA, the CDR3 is TGTGCCATCAGGTCTGACGCGGATAATTCACCCCTCCACTTT.

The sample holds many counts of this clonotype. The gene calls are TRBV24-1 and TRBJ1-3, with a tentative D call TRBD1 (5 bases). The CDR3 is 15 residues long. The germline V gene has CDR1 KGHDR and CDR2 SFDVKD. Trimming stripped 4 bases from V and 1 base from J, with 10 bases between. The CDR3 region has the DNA TGTGCCACCAGTGACGGCAGGGATTCTGGAAACACCATATATTTT. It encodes CATSDGRDSGNTIYF.

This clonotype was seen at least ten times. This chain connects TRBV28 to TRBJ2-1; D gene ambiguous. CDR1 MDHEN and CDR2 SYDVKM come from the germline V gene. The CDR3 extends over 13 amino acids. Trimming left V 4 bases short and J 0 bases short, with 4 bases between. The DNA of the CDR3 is TGTGCCAGCAGTTCTAGCTCCTACAATGAGCAGTTCTTC. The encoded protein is CASSSSSYNEQFF.

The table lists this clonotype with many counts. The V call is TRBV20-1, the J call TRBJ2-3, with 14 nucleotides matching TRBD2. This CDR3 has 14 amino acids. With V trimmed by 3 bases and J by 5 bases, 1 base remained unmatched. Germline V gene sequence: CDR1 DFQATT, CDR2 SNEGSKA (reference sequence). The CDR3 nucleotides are TGCAGTGCTAGGACTAGCGGGGGGGGAGATACGCAGTATTTT. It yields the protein CSARTSGGGDTQYF.

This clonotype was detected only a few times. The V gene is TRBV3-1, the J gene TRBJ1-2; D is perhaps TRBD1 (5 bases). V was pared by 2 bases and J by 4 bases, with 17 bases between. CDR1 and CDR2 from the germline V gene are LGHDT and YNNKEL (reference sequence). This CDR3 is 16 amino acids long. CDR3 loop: CASSQKTTGGVYGYTF. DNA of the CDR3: TGTGCCAGCAGCCAAAAGACAACCGGGGGAGTCTATGGCTACACCTTC.

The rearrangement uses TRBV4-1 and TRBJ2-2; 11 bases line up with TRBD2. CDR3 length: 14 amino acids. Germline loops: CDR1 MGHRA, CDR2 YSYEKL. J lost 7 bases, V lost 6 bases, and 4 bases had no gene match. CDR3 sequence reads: CASRALAGVGELFF. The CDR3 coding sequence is TGCGCCAGCAGAGCACTAGCGGGAGTCGGGGAGCTGTTTTTT.

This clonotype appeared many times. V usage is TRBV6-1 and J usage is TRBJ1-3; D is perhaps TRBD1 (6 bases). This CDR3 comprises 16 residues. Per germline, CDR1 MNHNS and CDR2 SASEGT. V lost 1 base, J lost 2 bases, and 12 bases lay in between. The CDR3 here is CASSEERGATGNTIYF. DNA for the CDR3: TGTGCCAGCAGTGAAGAACGGGGGGCGACTGGAAACACCATATATTTT.

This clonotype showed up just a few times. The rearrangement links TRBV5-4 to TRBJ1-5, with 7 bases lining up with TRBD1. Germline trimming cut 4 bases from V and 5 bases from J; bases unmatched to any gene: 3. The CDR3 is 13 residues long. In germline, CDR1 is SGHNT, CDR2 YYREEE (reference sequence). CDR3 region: CASSQGEDQPQHF. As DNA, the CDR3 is TGTGCCAGCAGCCAGGGGGAGGATCAGCCCCAGCATTTT.

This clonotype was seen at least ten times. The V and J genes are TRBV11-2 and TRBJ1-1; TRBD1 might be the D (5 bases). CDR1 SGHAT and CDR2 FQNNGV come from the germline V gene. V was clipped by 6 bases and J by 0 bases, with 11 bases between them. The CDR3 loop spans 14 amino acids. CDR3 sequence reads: CASRGGVLNTEAFF. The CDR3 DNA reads TGTGCCAGCAGGGGGGGGGTTCTGAACACTGAAGCTTTCTTT.

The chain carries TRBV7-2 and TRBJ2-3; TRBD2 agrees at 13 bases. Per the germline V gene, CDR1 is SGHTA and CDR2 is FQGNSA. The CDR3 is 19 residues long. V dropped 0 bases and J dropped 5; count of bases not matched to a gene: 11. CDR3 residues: CASSLASWGLAGIGDTQYF. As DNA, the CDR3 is TGTGCCAGCAGCTTAGCGAGTTGGGGACTAGCGGGAATAGGAGATACGCAGTATTTT.

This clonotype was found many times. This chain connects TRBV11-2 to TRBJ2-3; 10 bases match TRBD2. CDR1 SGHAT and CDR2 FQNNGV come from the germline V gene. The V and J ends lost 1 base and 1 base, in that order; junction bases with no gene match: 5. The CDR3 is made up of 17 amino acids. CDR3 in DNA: TGTGCCAGCAGCTTAGGGGCTAGCGGGGGAGGCACAGATACGCAGTATTTT. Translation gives CASSLGASGGGTDTQYF. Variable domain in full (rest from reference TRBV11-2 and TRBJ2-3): EAGVAQSPRYKIIEKRQSVAFWCNPISGHATLYWYQQILGQGPKLLIQFQNNGVVDDSQLPKDRFSAERLKGVDSTLKIQPAKLEDSAVYLCASSLGASGGGTDTQYFGPGTRLTVL.